The 17 T cell receptor beta chains in this list originate from one sample, sequenced in a study of early T cells in non-severe SARS-CoV-2 infection. TCRdb independently ran MiXCR on the 5' RACE reads; one entry per CDR3 protein. Of some 71,000 distinct CDR3 sequences listed, 12% are singletons. Sequencing was done on a sample of whole blood. The receptor set was obtained from an adult who was a healthcare worker with PCR-confirmed SARS-CoV-2 infection or an uninfected control (not recorded which).

The chain couples TRBV18 to TRBJ2-1; 11 positions match TRBD1. The CDR3 consists of 16 residues. V lost 4 bases to trimming and J lost 2 bases; unmatched junction nucleotides: 4. Germline V gene sequence: CDR1 KGHSH, CDR2 LQKENI. The CDR3 DNA follows: TGTGCCAGCTCACTAAGGGACAGGGGGACCTACAATGAGCAGTTCTTC. It codes for CASSLRDRGTYNEQFF.

This clonotype was observed many times. CDR3 DNA: TGTGCCAGCAGTAGAGCTTATCCGGGTAACGCGAACACCGGGGAGCTGTTTTTT. Its translation: CASSRAYPGNANTGELFF. V and J are TRBV6-5 and TRBJ2-2; no firm D call. The germline CDR1 and CDR2 sequences are MNHEY and SVGAGI. There are 18 residues in the CDR3. Trimming left V 5 bases short and J 0 bases short, with 19 bases between.

There are many counts of this clonotype. This chain links TRBV29-1 with TRBJ2-7; 8 nucleotides agree with TRBD1. This CDR3 is built from 14 residues. Germline CDR1 SQVTM, CDR2 ANQGSEA. V was pared by 1 base and J by 3 bases, with 5 bases of the junction left unmatched. The CDR3 sequence: CSVEAPGQGYEQYF. CDR3 nucleotide sequence: TGCAGCGTTGAAGCCCCTGGACAGGGCTACGAGCAGTACTTC.

This clonotype has only a few counts. J is TRBJ2-3 and V is TRBV3-2. TRBV3-2 is listed as a pseudogene. The CDR3 has 12 amino acids. CDR3: CASSQGVDTQYF. In DNA, the CDR3 is TGTGCCAGCAGCCAAGGGGTAGATACGCAGTATTTT.

Only a few counts were recorded for this clonotype. The rearrangement uses TRBV6-2 or TRBV6-3 and TRBJ2-2; 9 positions match TRBD1. Germline V gene lookup returns CDR1 MNHEY and CDR2 SVGEGT. V gave up 7 bases and J gave up 4 bases; unmatched junction bases: 10. CDR3 length equals 16 residues. CDR3 in DNA: TGTGCCAGCATGCACCCGGGACAGGGTGTCACCGGGGAGCTGTTTTTT. Translated: CASMHPGQGVTGELFF.

In its sample, this clonotype was seen many times. The rearrangement links TRBV7-9 to TRBJ1-6; maybe TRBD1 (5 bases). The germline V gene encodes CDR1 SEHNR and CDR2 FQNEAQ (reference sequence). The CDR3 covers 14 residues. Deletions cut 5 bases from V and 6 bases from J, with 11 bases between. The CDR3 coding sequence is TGTGCCAGCAGCCTTAGCCAGGGTAATTCACCCCTCCACTTT. Protein: CASSLSQGNSPLHF.

This chain connects TRBV5-4 to TRBJ2-3; possibly TRBD2 for D (5 bases). CDR3 length equals 15 residues. V lost 4 bases and J lost 4, with 16 bases in between. The V gene's germline CDR1 is SGHNT and CDR2 YYREEE (reference sequence). The CDR3 DNA is TGTGCCAGCAGCCCTGCACAATATAGCGCAGATACGCAGTATTTT. Residues: CASSPAQYSADTQYF.

This clonotype appeared many times. The V call is TRBV24-1, the J call TRBJ1-2, with D possibly TRBD1 on 6 matching bases. From germline, CDR1 is KGHDR and CDR2 SFDVKD. This CDR3 is built from 15 residues. V lost 3 bases and J 3 bases, leaving 13 bases between the germline ends. The CDR3 region is CATSDTSRGDYGYTF. CDR3 in DNA: TGTGCCACCAGTGATACCTCCAGGGGCGACTATGGCTACACCTTC.

The chain employs TRBV19 and TRBJ2-7; 10 nucleotides agree with TRBD1. CDR3 length: 13 amino acids. CDR1 is LNHDA and CDR2 is SQIVND in the germline V gene (reference sequence). V gave up 9 bases and J gave up 6 bases; unmatched junction bases: 8. CDR3 in amino acids: CASSRDRGFEQYF. The DNA for the CDR3 is TGTGCCAGCTCCCGGGACAGGGGATTCGAGCAGTACTTC.

This clonotype was detected only a few times. The gene calls are TRBV18 and TRBJ2-2; D might be TRBD1 (7 bases). The CDR3 has 17 residues. Trimming left V 4 bases short and J 4 bases short, with 19 bases between. The V gene's germline CDR1 is KGHSH and CDR2 LQKENI. The CDR3 DNA is TGTGCCAGCTCACGAATACAGGGGAGGATCGGCACCGGGGAGCTGTTTTTT. This translates into CASSRIQGRIGTGELFF. Complete variable domain (other parts from reference TRBV18 and TRBJ2-2): NAGVMQNPRHLVRRRGQEARLRCSPMKGHSHVYWYRQLPEEGLKFMVYLQKENIIDESGMPKERFSAEFPKEGPSILRIQQVVRGDSAAYFCASSRIQGRIGTGELFFGEGSRLTVL.

The chain recombines TRBV7-9 with TRBJ2-5; 12 bases fit TRBD1. The J segment lost 5 bases and the V segment lost 8 bases, leaving 3 bases of the junction unmatched. There are 13 residues in the CDR3. In germline, CDR1 is SEHNR, CDR2 FQNEAQ (reference sequence). CDR3 sequence reads: CASGTGGAETQYF. DNA for the CDR3: TGTGCCAGCGGGACAGGGGGCGCGGAGACCCAGTACTTC. Using reference TRBV7-9 and TRBJ2-5 for the parts outside the CDR3, the full variable domain is DTGVSQNPRHKITKRGQNVTFRCDPISEHNRLYWYRQTLGQGPEFLTYFQNEAQLEKSRLLSDRFSAERPKGSFSTLEIQRTEQGDSAMYLCASGTGGAETQYFGPGTRLLVL.

This clonotype has ten or more counts. The J gene is TRBJ2-7, the V gene TRBV9; D remains ambiguous. Trimming pared 2 bases from V and 7 bases from J, leaving 16 bases between. The CDR3 extends over 14 amino acids. Germline V lookup: CDR1 SGDLS, CDR2 YYNGEE. The CDR3 here is CASSVNIYTGEQYF. Here the CDR3 DNA reads TGTGCCAGCAGCGTGAACATCTACACCGGGGAGCAGTACTTC. The full variable domain, with the rest looked up from reference TRBV9 and TRBJ2-7, is DSGVTQTPKHLITATGQRVTLRCSPRSGDLSVYWYQQSLDQGLQFLIQYYNGEERAKGNILERFSAQQFPDLHSELNLSSLELGDSALYFCASSVNIYTGEQYFGPGTRLTVT.

This clonotype occurred once. The chain carries TRBV12-3 or TRBV12-4 and TRBJ2-2; the D is unclear. This CDR3 has 13 amino acids. With 5 bases removed from V and 6 bases from J, the gap between germline ends came to 10 bases. CDR3 in DNA: TGTGCCAGCAGTCTACTGGTGGCCGGGGAGCTGTTTTTT. Residues: CASSLLVAGELFF.

This clonotype was seen more than once but under ten times. The V gene is TRBV7-8, the J gene TRBJ2-7; D gene ambiguous. CDR1 is SGHVS and CDR2 is FQNEAQ in the germline V gene. CDR3 length equals 15 residues. Trimming pared 1 base from V and 1 base from J, leaving 11 bases between. Written as DNA, the CDR3 is TGTGCCAGCAGCTTAGTAGGCAGTTTATCCTACGAGCAGTACTTC. This codes for CASSLVGSLSYEQYF. Filled out from reference TRBV7-8 and TRBJ2-7, the complete variable domain reads GAGVSQSPRYKVAKRGQDVALRCDPISGHVSLFWYQQALGQGPEFLTYFQNEAQLDKSGLPSDRFFAERPEGSVSTLKIQRTQQEDSAVYLCASSLVGSLSYEQYFGPGTRLTVT.

The sample holds many counts of this clonotype. The V and J genes are TRBV4-1 and TRBJ2-3; 14 bases fit TRBD2. The trim removed 5 bases at V and 8 bases at J, leaving 9 bases unmatched. In germline, CDR1 is MGHRA, CDR2 YSYEKL. This CDR3 region has 16 residues. The chain's CDR3 is CASSLLGTSGRTTQYF. The CDR3 bases are TGCGCCAGCAGCTTGCTCGGGACTAGCGGGAGAACTACGCAGTATTTT.

This clonotype occurred many times. The V gene is TRBV20-1, the J gene TRBJ2-3, with D possibly being TRBD1 or TRBD2 (5 bases each). CDR3 length: 15 residues. Germline CDR1 is DFQATT and CDR2 is SNEGSKA (reference sequence). Trimming left V 3 bases short and J 0 bases short, with 13 bases between. CDR3 loop: CSASPGTLSTDTQYF. Written as DNA, the CDR3 is TGCAGTGCTAGTCCCGGGACGTTAAGCACAGATACGCAGTATTTT.

V usage is TRBV10-3 and J usage is TRBJ2-7; maybe TRBD2 (6 bases). The CDR3 covers 13 residues. The ends were cut back, 3 bases at V and 2 bases at J, with 8 bases in the middle. Germline values: CDR1 ENHRY, CDR2 SYGVKD. The CDR3 protein is CAISERTTYEQYF. As DNA, the CDR3 is TGTGCCATCAGTGAAAGGACTACCTACGAGCAGTACTTC.